The sequence of this T cell receptor (beta chain) was determined in a study of stem cell transplantation in POMP-related autoinflammatory disease. Germline V gene sequence: CDR1 LNHNV, CDR2 YYDKDF (reference sequence). Trimming shortened V by 0 bases and J by 5 bases, and 10 bases separated the two germline ends. The CDR3 has 14 amino acids. Profiling relied on immunoSEQ multiplex PCR, and the TCRdb table lists in-frame clones only, not all of them. The sample carries tens of thousands of clones, about nine tenths recorded once. In this sample, this clone turned up once. The clonotype was recovered from a human patient with POMP-related autoinflammation and immune dysregulation (PRAID). The T cells may partly be graft donor cells. The input for sequencing was CD4+ T cells from PBMCs, taken after stem cell transplantation. This sequence joins TRBV15 and TRBJ1-1, with D possibly being TRBD1 (6 bases). Here the CDR3 reads CATSRDGGRTEAFF. CDR3 sequence (DNA): TGTGCCACCAGCAGAGATGGGGGCAGAACTGAAGCTTTCTTT. Full variable domain (outside the CDR3, taken from reference TRBV15 and TRBJ1-1): DAMVIQNPRYQVTQFGKPVTLSCSQTLNHNVMYWYQQKSSQAPKLLFHYYDKDFNNEADTPDNFQSRRPNTSFCFLDIRSPGLGDTAMYLCATSRDGGRTEAFFGQGTRLTVV.